This T cell receptor beta chain was sequenced for a study of blood T cell repertoires in COVID-19. The wider study: Specimens from acute and convalescent COVID-19 originated in the United States, Italy and Spain.

This clone was detected only a few times. TCRdb's table, derived via immunoSEQ multiplex PCR, lists solely in-frame clones and lacks some. The data hold 120,000 to 150,000 clones, with 75% to 90% observed a single time. The CDR3 is 17 amino acids. Germline assignment: CDR1 LNHDA and CDR2 SQIVND (reference sequence). V was clipped by 5 bases and J by 4 bases; unmatched bases: 11. The clonotype comes from a woman in her fifties or sixties with COVID-19, enrolled during active disease. Sequenced sample: peripheral blood. This chain joins TRBV19 and TRBJ1-2; TRBD1 matches 12 bases. This CDR3 is CASSSRPGTGGVYGYTF. The CDR3 DNA reads TGTGCCAGTAGTTCTCGTCCCGGGACAGGGGGCGTCTATGGCTACACCTTC.